This is a list of T cell receptor beta chains from one sample in a study of cytomegalovirus exposure and HLA in healthy donors. Clones were sequenced by immunoSEQ multiplex PCR, and TCRdb holds only the in-frame ones, with some missing. The sample consists of approximately 200,000 clones, roughly 79% of them appearing once. Sample: PBMCs. Source of these receptors: a man younger than 35 in good health and CMV-seronegative. CDR3s include the opening cysteine and the closing phenylalanine or tryptophan. Each record gives: J gene, V gene, CDR3 protein.

J: TRBJ2-3; V: TRBV11-3; CDR3: CASSLGLGQGATDTQYF
J: TRBJ2-5; V: TRBV6-1; CDR3: CASAGHLGETQYF
J: TRBJ2-3; V: TRBV7-2; CDR3: CASSWTSGGQDTQYF
J: TRBJ2-2; V: TRBV19; CDR3: CASSIDWAGGPNTGELFF
J: TRBJ2-5; V: TRBV30; CDR3: CAWDRQETQYF
J: TRBJ1-2; V: TRBV7-2; CDR3: CASSLATSRYTF
J: TRBJ1-1; V: TRBV5-4; CDR3: CASSLEVNTEAFF
J: TRBJ2-7; V: TRBV29-1; CDR3: CSVETPRTGKYEQYF
J: TRBJ2-7; V: TRBV6-6; CDR3: CASSYQGAPSSEQYF
J: TRBJ1-1; V: TRBV18; CDR3: CASSQGQNTEAFF
J: TRBJ1-1; V: TRBV5-6; CDR3: CASSFDRSEAEAFF
J: TRBJ2-7; V: TRBV19; CDR3: CASSWTSGTSYEQYF
J: TRBJ2-5; V: TRBV7-8; CDR3: CASSSQAGGPGETQYF
J: TRBJ2-5; V: TRBV29-1; CDR3: CSVDALSSVETQYF
J: TRBJ1-2; V: TRBV7-6; CDR3: CASSLGGDRGRGYTF
J: TRBJ2-1; V: TRBV4-3; CDR3: CASSQDWSSYNEQFF
J: TRBJ2-6; V: TRBV30; CDR3: CAWTTGVTGANVLTF
J: TRBJ2-2; V: TRBV27; CDR3: CASILRLVGVSNTGELFF
J: TRBJ2-2; V: TRBV2; CDR3: CASSEAGTGADGELFF
J: TRBJ1-1; V: TRBV4-3; CDR3: CASSQGTVNTEAFF
J: TRBJ2-2; V: TRBV7-3; CDR3: CASSPGTQTGELFF
J: TRBJ2-1; V: TRBV30; CDR3: CAEERGQAYNEQFF
J: TRBJ2-7; V: TRBV11-2; CDR3: CASSWTSGREYEQYF
J: TRBJ2-6; V: TRBV11-3; CDR3: CASSLLQGQGPGANVLTF
J: TRBJ2-7; V: TRBV30; CDR3: CAWSVGGSGPYEQYF
J: TRBJ2-3; V: TRBV7-5; CDR3: CARSSSGMDSDTQYF
J: TRBJ1-5; V: TRBV6-1; CDR3: CASSAQDYSNQPQHF
J: TRBJ1-5; V: TRBV6-6; CDR3: CASSYRDFPQHF
J: TRBJ2-3; V: TRBV30; CDR3: CAWSFPPQAGARAVSTDTQYF
J: TRBJ1-4; V: TRBV6-5; CDR3: CASSKGQGGEKLFF
J: TRBJ2-1; V: TRBV11-1; CDR3: CASSLSTSGRLSGYNEQFF
J: TRBJ2-3; V: TRBV4-3; CDR3: CASSQGYPTDTQYF
J: TRBJ1-5; V: TRBV29-1; CDR3: CSAQGAEGSNQPQHF
J: TRBJ1-5; V: TRBV6-6; CDR3: CASSYGGEGNQPQHF